The clone carrying this T cell receptor beta chain was seen repeatedly, ten times or more. TCRdb called the PCR reads again in MiXCR, with one record for every CDR3 protein. Seen here are more than 10,000 distinct CDR3 sequences, 52% observed once, and the top ten hold roughly 30%. This entry belongs to a study of tumor-infiltrating lymphocytes in oesophageal squamous cell carcinoma. Sequenced sample: esophageal tumor tissue. This TCR derives from a female donor with esophageal squamous cell carcinoma.

CDR3 DNA: TGTGCCAGCAAGGAGGACAGAACTTACGAGCAGTACTTC. Protein product: CASKEDRTYEQYF. V and J are TRBV5-5 and TRBJ2-7; TRBD1 might be the D (6 bases). V lost 6 bases and J 4 bases, leaving 14 bases between the germline ends. Looked up from germline, CDR1 is SGHKS and CDR2 is YYEKEE (reference sequence). The CDR3 runs to 13 residues.